The rows below give T cell receptor beta chains drawn from one sample of a study of blood T cell repertoires in COVID-19. Sequencing used immunoSEQ multiplex PCR; TCRdb keeps in-frame clones, though not all of them. The repertoire includes 150,000 to 180,000 clones, roughly nine tenths of them detected once, and about 15% sits in the top ten. Material: peripheral blood. Receptors originate from a woman between 40 and 50 years old with acute or convalescent COVID-19. Both conserved end residues are part of each CDR3. D genes are given only for firm matches. The size of a clone is reported for some rows only, either as once, few or many, or as a class for expanded clones.

TGTGCCTGGCGACAGGGCGCGAACTATGGCTACACCTTC,CAWRQGANYGYTF,TRBJ1-2,TRBV30,TRBD1,NA
TGTGCCAGCAGCCCCAGACTAGCGAACCCCTACGAGCAGTACTTC,CASSPRLANPYEQYF,TRBJ2-7,TRBV7-6,TRBD2,NA
TGCGCCAGCAGCTTGTCCGTCCCTAGCGTACCCACAGATACGCAGTATTTT,CASSLSVPSVPTDTQYF,TRBJ2-3,TRBV5-1,NA,NA
TGTGCCAGTAGTATATCCCCCACCGGAGAGACCCAGTACTTC,CASSISPTGETQYF,TRBJ2-5,TRBV19,NA,NA
TGCAGCGTTCTAGAGTACTATAATTCACCCCTCCACTTT,CSVLEYYNSPLHF,TRBJ1-6,TRBV29-1,NA,NA
TGCGCCAGCAGCGGACAGGGCGGGATGAACACTGAAGCTTTCTTT,CASSGQGGMNTEAFF,TRBJ1-1,TRBV10-2,TRBD1,once
TGTGCCAGCAGTTACGAAGGGAGCTCTGGAAACACCATATATTTT,CASSYEGSSGNTIYF,TRBJ1-3,TRBV6-5,NA,NA
TGTGCCAGCAGTTCCGGACTCCTCACTGAAGCTTTCTTT,CASSSGLLTEAFF,TRBJ1-1,TRBV11-3,NA,NA
TGTGCCTGGAGTATGACCCTACAGGCTAATGAAAAACTGTTTTTT,CAWSMTLQANEKLFF,TRBJ1-4,TRBV30,NA,NA
TGTGCCAGTAGTATTTCCCAGGGGGTTAACTATGGCTACACCTTC,CASSISQGVNYGYTF,TRBJ1-2,TRBV19,TRBD1,NA
TGTGCCAGTAGTTCTGGGACTTCCCTAGCCAAAAACATTCAGTACTTC,CASSSGTSLAKNIQYF,TRBJ2-4,TRBV19,NA,NA
TGCGCCAGCAGCCAAGTGAATGTGGCCCGGACAGCGGCAGGTGAGCAGTACTTC,CASSQVNVARTAAGEQYF,TRBJ2-7,TRBV4-1,NA,NA
TGTGCCAGCAGCGAAGAGTATACAGGGGGCGCCGGCACTGAAGCTTTCTTT,CASSEEYTGGAGTEAFF,TRBJ1-1,TRBV3-1/TRBV3-2,TRBD1,NA
TGTGCCAGCAGTTGGGGACAGGGAGGGACCCAGTACTTC,CASSWGQGGTQYF,TRBJ2-5,TRBV6-2/TRBV6-3,TRBD1,NA
TGTGCCACGAAGAGAGGTCAGAACACTGAAGCTTTCTTT,CATKRGQNTEAFF,TRBJ1-1,TRBV19,NA,NA
TGCAGTGCTAGTGGTGCAGGACAGGGGGCGCTTGGGACTAATGAAAAACTGTTTTTT,CSASGAGQGALGTNEKLFF,TRBJ1-4,TRBV20-1,TRBD1,NA
TGTGCCAGTAGGGTAGACAGGGGGCCCTACAATGAGCAGTTCTTC,CASRVDRGPYNEQFF,TRBJ2-1,TRBV19,TRBD1,NA
TGTGCCAGCAGTTTCGACTCACAGGGATTTAACACAGATACGCAGTATTTT,CASSFDSQGFNTDTQYF,TRBJ2-3,TRBV28,NA,NA
TGTGCCAGCAGTTTACGGGGATTGAACACTGAAGCTTTCTTT,CASSLRGLNTEAFF,TRBJ1-1,TRBV27,NA,NA
TGCAGCGTGGACTTGCAATCCTACAATGAGCAGTTCTTC,CSVDLQSYNEQFF,TRBJ2-1,TRBV29-1,NA,few
TGTGCCAGTCGGTTGTCCTATAATTCACCCCTCCACTTT,CASRLSYNSPLHF,TRBJ1-6,TRBV27,NA,NA
TGTGCCAGCAGCGAGGGACTAGCGGGGAGAGAGTTCTTC,CASSEGLAGREFF,TRBJ2-1,TRBV12-3/TRBV12-4,TRBD2,NA
TGTGCCAGCAGACACCCTAGCGGGGGGCGGAATGAGCAGTTCTTC,CASRHPSGGRNEQFF,TRBJ2-1,TRBV6-5,TRBD2,NA
TGTGCCAGCAGCGTGGGACAGGGGACTATGAACGAGCAGTACTTC,CASSVGQGTMNEQYF,TRBJ2-7,TRBV9,TRBD1,NA
TGTGCCAGCAGCTTAGCGGGGAGCGATGAGCAGTTCTTC,CASSLAGSDEQFF,TRBJ2-1,TRBV11-2,NA,once
TGTGCCAGCAGCCAAGATCGCCGTACCGGGGGCTACACCTTC,CASSQDRRTGGYTF,TRBJ1-2,TRBV3-1/TRBV3-2,NA,NA
TGTGCCAGCAGCTACGGACAGGCGTGGACCGGGGAGCTGTTTTTT,CASSYGQAWTGELFF,TRBJ2-2,TRBV7-8,TRBD1,NA
TGTGCCAGTAACCCAGGGTTGGATACGCAGTATTTT,CASNPGLDTQYF,TRBJ2-3,TRBV6-5,NA,NA
TGTGCCAGCAGCTTAGCTGGGACAGGAGGAAACACCATATATTTT,CASSLAGTGGNTIYF,TRBJ1-3,TRBV7-2,TRBD1,NA
TGCAGCGTTGCGAGGACACCTTACGAGCAGTACTTC,CSVARTPYEQYF,TRBJ2-7,TRBV29-1,NA,NA
TGCGCCAGCAGGGGGACAATTCAAGAGACCCAGTACTTC,CASRGTIQETQYF,TRBJ2-5,TRBV5-1,NA,NA
TGTGCCAGCAGTCCGTCCAGGGGGCTTGGCACTGAAGCTTTCTTT,CASSPSRGLGTEAFF,TRBJ1-1,TRBV5-4,TRBD1,NA
TGTGCCAGCAGTTACAGCAACTCTGGAAACACCATATATTTT,CASSYSNSGNTIYF,TRBJ1-3,TRBV6-5,NA,once
TGCGCCAGCAGCCCCGTAGGGGTCATGAATGGCTACACCTTC,CASSPVGVMNGYTF,TRBJ1-2,TRBV4-1,NA,NA
TGTGCCAGCAGCCAACAGGGGGTTCCAGGCTACACCTTC,CASSQQGVPGYTF,TRBJ1-2,TRBV13,TRBD1,NA
TGCAGTGCTAAGAGAGGAGTTCAGGGTTTCTTT,CSAKRGVQGFF,TRBJ1-1,TRBV20-1,NA,NA
TGTGCCAGCAGTGCGGAGGGTGCAGACACCGGGGAGCTGTTTTTT,CASSAEGADTGELFF,TRBJ2-2,TRBV2,NA,NA
TGCGCCAGCAGCCAAACAGGGTTTACTGAAGCTTTCTTT,CASSQTGFTEAFF,TRBJ1-1,TRBV4-1,NA,once
TGTGCCAGCAGTTACTCGAGACAGGGCTATTCACCCCTCCACTTT,CASSYSRQGYSPLHF,TRBJ1-6,TRBV6-5,TRBD1,NA
TGTGCCAGCAGCGTAGGGCTGGCCGATGGCTACACCTTC,CASSVGLADGYTF,TRBJ1-2,TRBV9,NA,NA
TGTGCCAGCAAGTACGACAGGAGCTCCTACGAGCAGTACTTC,CASKYDRSSYEQYF,TRBJ2-7,TRBV2,NA,NA
TGTGCCAGCAGCTTAGATCTTCAGGTTAGTGAGCAGTTCTTC,CASSLDLQVSEQFF,TRBJ2-1,TRBV11-2,NA,NA